This passage covers 13 T cell receptor beta chains from one sample sequenced in a study of blood T cell repertoires in COVID-19 (dated by TCRdb to 2020 to 2022). The library relied on the immunoSEQ multiplex PCR assay. In its TCRdb copy, this immuneACCESS table keeps in-frame sequences only and misses some clones. Where compared with another copy, unresolved V genes explain less than half of these, and the others have no known cause. This sample is represented by about 180,000 clones; 80% to 90% of them were singletons. The ten largest clones capture more than 3% of the sample. The sequenced material came from peripheral blood. Every receptor here comes from a man in his 60s with acute or convalescent COVID-19.

V and J are TRBV7-9 and TRBJ1-5, with 7 bases fitting TRBD1. The CDR3 is 16 residues long. V gave up 1 base and J gave up 5 bases; unmatched junction bases: 8. The V gene's germline CDR1 is SEHNR and CDR2 FQNEAQ (reference sequence). Written as DNA, the CDR3 is TGTGCCAGCAGCTTAGGAGGGGGCGAGTCTTATCAGCCCCAGCATTTT. Translation: CASSLGGGESYQPQHF.

CDR3 residues: CASSAGGDYNEQFF. The CDR3 DNA is TGTGCCAGTAGCGCGGGAGGAGACTACAATGAGCAGTTCTTC. V usage is TRBV19 and J usage is TRBJ2-1; the match to TRBD2 covers 8 bases. V was clipped by 6 bases and J by 3 bases; unmatched bases: 4. CDR3 length: 14 amino acids. Germline V gives CDR1 LNHDA, CDR2 SQIVND (reference sequence). The full variable domain, rest sourced from reference TRBV19 and TRBJ2-1, is DGGITQSPKYLFRKEGQNVTLSCEQNLNHDAMYWYRQDPGQGLRLIYYSQIVNDFQKGDIAEGYSVSREKKESFPLTVTSAQKNPTAFYLCASSAGGDYNEQFFGPGTRLTVL.

This rearrangement joins TRBV13 to TRBJ2-5, with 8 bases identical to TRBD1. This CDR3 has 16 amino acids. The germline CDR1 and CDR2 sequences are PRHDT and FYEKMQ (reference sequence). After removal of 2 bases from V and 5 bases from J, the junction contained 10 bases not matched to a gene. In DNA, the CDR3 is TGTGCCAGCAGCTTATCCCGGCAGGGGGCACGGGAGACCCAGTACTTC. It yields the protein CASSLSRQGARETQYF.

A single count supports this clone. Relative to the germline gene, one junction end is altered; a read error may explain this. This chain connects TRBV7-6 to TRBJ2-3; TRBD2 matches 9 bases. Germline V gives CDR1 SGHVS, CDR2 FNYEAQ. This CDR3 has 18 amino acids. CDR3 sequence (DNA): TGTGCTAGCAGCGCCCGATGGACTAGCGACCAGAGCACAGATACGCAGTATTTT. Protein: CASSARWTSDQSTDTQYF.

V usage is TRBV6-5 and J usage is TRBJ2-7; 7 bases are shared with TRBD1. This CDR3 contains 15 residues. The germline gives CDR1 MNHEY, CDR2 SVGAGI. The J segment lost 5 bases and the V segment lost 6 bases, leaving 13 bases of the junction unmatched. In DNA, the CDR3 is TGTGCCAGCAGGGCCGGGACAGTCAGCCCCGACGAGCAGTACTTC. Its translation is CASRAGTVSPDEQYF.

This chain links TRBV2 with TRBJ2-2, with 8 bases lining up with TRBD1. Germline lookup yields CDR1 SNHLY and CDR2 FYNNEI. V lost 6 bases to trimming and J lost 5 bases; unmatched junction nucleotides: 8. CDR3 size: 15 residues. In DNA, the CDR3 is TGTGCCAGCAGAGGACAGGGAGTTAGTACCGGGGAGCTGTTTTTT. Translated, it gives CASRGQGVSTGELFF. The entire variable domain, with the rest obtained from reference TRBV2 and TRBJ2-2, is as follows: EPEVTQTPSHQVTQMGQEVILRCVPISNHLYFYWYRQILGQKVEFLVSFYNNEISEKSEIFDDQFSVERPDGSNFTLKIRSTKLEDSAMYFCASRGQGVSTGELFFGEGSRLTVL.

Concerning this clone: One end of the junction does not line up with germline, which may come from a read error. J is TRBJ2-7 and V is TRBV18, with 7 positions matching TRBD1. The CDR3 is 15 amino acids. Germline values: CDR1 KGHSH, CDR2 LQKENI. The chain's CDR3 is CTSSPRQGLTDEQYF. CDR3 sequence (DNA): TGTACCAGCTCACCCCGACAGGGCCTAACCGACGAGCAGTACTTC.

This clone was counted a single time. This chain uses TRBV28 with TRBJ2-1, with 9 bases aligning to TRBD1. Germline trimming cut 6 bases from V and 5 bases from J; bases unmatched to any gene: 8. Germline V gives CDR1 MDHEN, CDR2 SYDVKM. The CDR3 is made up of 15 amino acids. CDR3 residues: CASSYRDRDNNEQFF. In DNA form, the CDR3 reads TGTGCCAGCAGCTACCGGGACAGGGATAACAATGAGCAGTTCTTC.

This clone has just a few counts. The chain combines TRBV30 with TRBJ1-6; D unresolved. This CDR3 contains 14 residues. V lost 2 bases, J lost 8 bases, and 13 bases lay in between. CDR1 and CDR2 from the germline V gene are GTSNPN and SVGIG (reference sequence). CDR3 DNA sequence: TGTGCCTGGAGTCTTGGGCAGCCAGATTCACCCCTCCACTTT. Its translation is CAWSLGQPDSPLHF.

The chain is built from TRBV7-9 and TRBJ1-4; D is ambiguous. CDR3 size: 17 residues. V lost 5 bases and J lost 0, with 16 bases in between. Germline V gene sequence: CDR1 SEHNR, CDR2 FQNEAQ (reference sequence). CDR3 loop: CASSRGRVTATNEKLFF. CDR3 in DNA: TGTGCCAGCAGCCGTGGGCGGGTGACTGCAACTAATGAAAAACTGTTTTTT.

The rearrangement uses TRBV7-2 and TRBJ1-5; D remains unclear. The length of the CDR3 is 13 residues. Germline assignment: CDR1 SGHTA and CDR2 FQGNSA. The germline V and J ends were trimmed by 0 bases and 7 bases, with 7 bases remaining between them. CDR3 region: CASSLARRQPQHF. The CDR3, as DNA: TGTGCCAGCAGCTTAGCGCGGCGACAGCCCCAGCATTTT.

The chain recombines TRBV2 with TRBJ2-2, with 9 positions matching TRBD2. Per the germline V gene, CDR1 is SNHLY and CDR2 is FYNNEI. This CDR3 comprises 18 residues. After removal of 7 bases from V and 6 bases from J, the junction contained 18 bases not matched to a gene. CDR3 coding DNA: TGTGCCAGCAAACTCACAGAAGCGGGAGGTAGTATCGCCGGGGAGCTGTTTTTT. Its translation: CASKLTEAGGSIAGELFF.

The chain carries TRBV18 and TRBJ1-1; 9 bases map to TRBD1. V shed 3 bases, J shed 1 base, and the junction held 0 bases outside the gene matches. The CDR3 is made up of 14 amino acids. The germline CDR1 and CDR2 sequences are KGHSH and LQKENI. In DNA form, the CDR3 reads TGTGCCAGCTCACCGACAGGGGGGAACACTGAAGCTTTCTTT. Protein sequence: CASSPTGGNTEAFF.